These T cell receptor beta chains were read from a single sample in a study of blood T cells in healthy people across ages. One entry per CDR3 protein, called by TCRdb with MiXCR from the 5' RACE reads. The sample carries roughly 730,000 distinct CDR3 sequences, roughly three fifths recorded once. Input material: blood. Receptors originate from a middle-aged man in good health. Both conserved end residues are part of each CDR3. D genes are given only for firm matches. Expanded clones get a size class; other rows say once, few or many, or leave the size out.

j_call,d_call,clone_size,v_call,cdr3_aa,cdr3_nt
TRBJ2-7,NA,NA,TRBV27,CASSYRESYEQYF,TGTGCCAGCAGTTACCGGGAGTCCTACGAGCAGTACTTC
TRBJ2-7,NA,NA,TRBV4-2,CASSHQTTSGDHSYEQYF,TGTGCCAGCAGCCATCAGACAACTTCCGGGGACCACTCCTACGAGCAGTACTTC
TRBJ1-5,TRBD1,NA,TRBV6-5,CASSVLLDRGGGQPQHF,TGTGCCAGCAGTGTACTCCTCGACAGGGGCGGAGGGCAGCCCCAGCATTTT
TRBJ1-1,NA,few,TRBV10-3,CAISGQVGGTEAFF,TGTGCCATCAGTGGGCAGGTCGGAGGCACTGAAGCTTTCTTT
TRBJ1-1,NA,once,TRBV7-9,CASSSSAQVEAFF,TGTGCCAGCAGCTCTAGTGCACAGGTGGAGGCTTTCTTT
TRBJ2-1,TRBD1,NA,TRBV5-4,CASSSRQGQGGEQFF,TGTGCCAGCAGCTCAAGGCAGGGACAGGGAGGTGAGCAGTTCTTC
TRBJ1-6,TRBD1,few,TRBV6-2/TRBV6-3,CASIRQGTASPLHF,TGTGCCAGCATCAGACAGGGGACGGCTTCACCCCTCCACTTT
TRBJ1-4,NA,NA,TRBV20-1,CSADSPIGNEKLFF,TGCAGTGCAGACTCACCGATAGGGAATGAAAAACTGTTTTTT
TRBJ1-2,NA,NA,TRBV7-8,CASSPTRWEFNGYTF,TGTGCCAGCAGCCCAACTCGGTGGGAGTTTAATGGCTACACCTTC
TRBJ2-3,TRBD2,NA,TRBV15,CATSPQRAGVSDTQYF,TGTGCCACCAGCCCACAGCGGGCGGGAGTCTCAGATACGCAGTATTTT
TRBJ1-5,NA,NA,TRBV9,CASSRGGEGNQPQHF,TGTGCCAGCAGCCGAGGGGGTGAGGGCAATCAGCCCCAGCATTTT
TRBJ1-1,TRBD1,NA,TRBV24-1,CATSEGQAAGAFF,TGTGCCACCAGTGAGGGACAGGCCGCTGGAGCTTTCTTT
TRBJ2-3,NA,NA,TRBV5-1,CASTTTGGTDTQYF,TGCGCCAGCACCACAACTGGAGGCACAGATACGCAGTATTTT
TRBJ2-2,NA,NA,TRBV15,CATSREFGFTNTGELFF,TGTGCCACCAGCAGAGAATTTGGGTTTACGAACACCGGGGAGCTGTTTTTT
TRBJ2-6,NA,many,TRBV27,CASSQISGANVLTF,TGTGCCAGCAGCCAAATCTCTGGGGCCAACGTCCTGACTTTC
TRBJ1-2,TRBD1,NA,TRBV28,CASSSSRDRGAVGDYGYTF,TGTGCCAGCAGTTCCTCCCGGGACAGGGGCGCAGTTGGGGACTATGGCTACACCTTC
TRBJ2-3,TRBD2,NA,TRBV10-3,CAIMMTSGGADTQYF,TGTGCCATCATGATGACTAGCGGGGGGGCAGATACGCAGTATTTT
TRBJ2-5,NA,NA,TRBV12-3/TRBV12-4,CASSFWGQGVYETQYF,TGTGCCAGCAGTTTTTGGGGCCAAGGGGTGTATGAGACCCAGTACTTC
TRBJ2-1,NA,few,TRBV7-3,CASSAHPSYNEQFF,TGTGCCAGCAGCGCCCACCCCTCCTACAATGAGCAGTTCTTC
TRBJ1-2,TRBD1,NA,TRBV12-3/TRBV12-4,CARSPTGQFGRYGYTF,TGTGCCCGCAGCCCCACGGGACAGTTTGGGCGCTATGGCTACACCTTC
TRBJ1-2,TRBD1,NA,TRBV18,CASSPEAGGLCGYTF,TGTGCCAGCTCACCAGAGGCAGGGGGTTTGTGCGGCTACACCTTC
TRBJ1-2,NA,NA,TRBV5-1,CASRRGYGYTF,TGCGCCAGCAGACGGGGCTATGGCTACACCTTC
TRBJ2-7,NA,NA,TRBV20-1,CSASWAGPTYEQYF,TGCAGTGCTAGCTGGGCGGGACCAACCTACGAGCAGTACTTC
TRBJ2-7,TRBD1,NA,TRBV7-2,CASSFQGELIYEQYF,TGTGCCAGCAGCTTTCAGGGGGAACTAATCTACGAGCAGTACTTC
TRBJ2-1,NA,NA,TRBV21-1,CASSKGASNNEQFF,TGTGCCAGCAGCAAAGGGGCTTCCAACAATGAGCAGTTCTTC
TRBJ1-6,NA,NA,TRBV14,CASSQQTGWSSSPLHF,TGTGCCAGCAGCCAGCAAACAGGGTGGTCTAGTTCACCCCTCCACTTT
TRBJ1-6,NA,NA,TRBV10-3,CAISERRENSPLHF,TGTGCCATCAGTGAGCGGAGGGAAAATTCACCCCTCCACTTT
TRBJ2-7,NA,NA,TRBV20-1,CSAISGTTYEQYF,TGCAGTGCCATAAGTGGCACCACCTACGAGCAGTACTTC
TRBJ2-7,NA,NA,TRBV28,CASSSGDLLTYEQYF,TGTGCCAGCAGTTCCGGGGACCTCTTAACCTACGAGCAGTACTTC
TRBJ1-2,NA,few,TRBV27,CASSVEGSYGYTF,TGTGCCAGCAGCGTGGAGGGCAGCTATGGCTACACCTTC
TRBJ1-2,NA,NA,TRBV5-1,CASSYGTGYGYTF,TGCGCCAGCAGCTACGGGACTGGCTATGGCTACACCTTC
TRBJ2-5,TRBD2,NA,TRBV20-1,CSASGGATSGTPGEQYF,TGCAGTGCCTCGGGGGGGGCAACTAGCGGGACCCCGGGTGAGCAGTACTTC
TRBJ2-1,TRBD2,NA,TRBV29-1,CSVPSGVYNEQFF,TGCAGCGTACCTAGCGGAGTCTACAATGAGCAGTTCTTC
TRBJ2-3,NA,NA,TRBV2,CASSQREISTDTQYF,TGTGCCAGCAGCCAAAGGGAGATCAGTACAGATACGCAGTATTTT
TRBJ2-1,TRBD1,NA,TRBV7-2,CASSFTGGDEQFF,TGTGCCAGCAGCTTCACAGGGGGCGATGAGCAGTTCTTC
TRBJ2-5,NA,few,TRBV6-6,CASSYPVTGQETQYF,TGTGCCAGCAGTTACCCGGTAACAGGACAAGAGACCCAGTACTTC
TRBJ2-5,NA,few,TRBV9,CASSVASQETQYF,TGTGCCAGCAGCGTAGCTTCCCAAGAGACCCAGTACTTC
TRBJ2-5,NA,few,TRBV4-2,CASSQERDLLTQYF,TGTGCCAGCAGCCAAGAAAGGGATCTGCTGACCCAGTACTTC
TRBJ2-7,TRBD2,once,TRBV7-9,CASSLPGTRDYEQYF,TGTGCCAGCAGCTTGCCCGGGACTAGAGACTACGAGCAGTACTTC
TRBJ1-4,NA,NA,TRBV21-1,CASSKVRQEMGEKLFF,TGTGCCAGCAGCAAAGTACGTCAGGAGATGGGTGAAAAACTGTTTTTT
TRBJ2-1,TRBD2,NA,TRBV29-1,CSARTSGGYEQFF,TGCAGCGCCCGGACTAGCGGGGGGTATGAGCAGTTCTTC
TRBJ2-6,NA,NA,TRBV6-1,CASSKEQGRWSSGANVLTF,TGTGCCAGCAGTAAAGAACAGGGCAGGTGGAGCTCTGGGGCCAACGTCCTGACTTTC
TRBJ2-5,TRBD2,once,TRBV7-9,CASSLTGVAGVYNEQYF,TGTGCCAGCAGCTTAACAGGGGTAGCGGGAGTCTACAATGAGCAGTACTTC